This T cell receptor beta chain was recorded in a study of blood T cell repertoires in COVID-19. On the study more broadly: The United States, Italy and Spain were the sources of the acute and convalescent COVID-19 samples. From T cells, B-cell-depleted T cells, or PBMCs came the material, which was cDNA or gDNA.

How the authors handled the data: The authors estimated nucleated cell counts from reference gene primer amplification. The repertoire was sequenced with immunoSEQ multiplex PCR; TCRdb's copy has only in-frame clones and lacks some. V, J and clone size reflect that table, while D and trimming were determined from the DNA. The sample shows around 130,000 clones, 60% to 85% of them seen only once. Per the germline V gene, CDR1 is KGHSH and CDR2 is LQKENI. This CDR3 is 16 amino acids long. Trimming took 3 bases from V and 1 from J, leaving 13 bases between them. The TCR comes from a man older than 75 with acute or convalescent COVID-19. The rearrangement uses TRBV18 and TRBJ2-1, with D possibly matching TRBD2 (6 bases). The sequenced sample consisted of peripheral blood. Written as DNA, the CDR3 is TGTGCCAGCTCACCGCCTAGCGCCCGATCCTACAATGAGCAGTTCTTC. It codes for CASSPPSARSYNEQFF.